Below are 14 T cell receptor beta chains sequenced from a single sample in a study of Graves' ophthalmopathy and Graves' hyperthyroidism. RNA served as the template for amplifying TCR beta CDR3 regions. First-round RT-PCR employed HTBI primers, with a second-round multiplex PCR after it. TCRdb re-called the multiplex PCR reads with MiXCR, one entry per CDR3 protein. The table includes roughly 220,000 distinct CDR3 sequences, less than 55% detected once. Sequencing input: peripheral blood. These receptor sequences come from an adult man with Graves' ophthalmopathy.

V is TRBV14 and J is TRBJ1-2; 9 bases align to TRBD1. J lost 8 bases, V lost 0 bases, and 10 bases had no gene match. The CDR3 sequence is 16 residues long. The germline V gene encodes CDR1 SGHDN and CDR2 FVKESK. Here the CDR3 reads CASSQDLRTGERGYTF. As DNA, the CDR3 is TGTGCCAGCAGCCAAGATCTCAGGACAGGGGAGAGGGGCTACACCTTC.

This clonotype was seen a handful of times. The chain uses TRBV29-1 and TRBJ2-7; TRBD1 matches 7 bases. The CDR3 has 13 residues. With V trimmed by 1 base and J by 9 bases, 9 bases remained unmatched. From germline, CDR1 is SQVTM and CDR2 ANQGSEA. CDR3 nucleotide sequence: TGCAGCGTTGAAGCCAGGACAGGCCTAAGGCAGTACTTC. The encoded protein is CSVEARTGLRQYF.

The rearrangement joins TRBV12-3 or TRBV12-4 to TRBJ1-1; possibly TRBD1 for D (5 bases). The CDR3 runs to 15 residues. Trimming removed 1 base from V and 1 base from J, with 10 bases in between. Written as DNA, the CDR3 is TGTGCCAGCAGTTTAGGGGGGGGTAGGAACACTGAAGCTTTCTTT. Residues: CASSLGGGRNTEAFF.

This clonotype showed up just a few times. The chain couples TRBV2 to TRBJ1-6; D unclear. Germline CDR1 is SNHLY and CDR2 is FYNNEI. This CDR3 contains 15 residues. V was cut by 1 base and J by 2 bases, with 6 bases left in between. CDR3 loop: CASSEGAPYNSPLHF. The DNA of the CDR3 is TGTGCCAGCAGTGAAGGGGCCCCCTATAATTCACCCCTCCACTTT.

The CDR3 bases are TGTGCCAGCAGCCAAGAAGAACGGCGGGAGGGGGGTTGGGAGACCCAGTACTTC. Translation: CASSQEERREGGWETQYF. V usage is TRBV3-1 and J usage is TRBJ2-5; 9 nucleotides agree with TRBD2. Germline CDR1 and CDR2: LGHDT and YNNKEL (reference sequence). Trimming at V came to 0 bases and at J to 5 bases, leaving 13 bases not matched to a gene. CDR3 length: 18 amino acids.

Note on this clonotype: A junction end diverges from the germline sequence, so it may reflect a read error. V is TRBV7-2 and J is TRBJ2-7; 9 bases line up with TRBD1. Germline-derived CDR1 and CDR2 are SGHTA and FQGNSA. The CDR3 is made up of 15 amino acids. The DNA of the CDR3 is TGCGCCAGCAGCCTCACCGGGACAGGGTCCTACGAGCAGTACTTC. Its protein is CASSLTGTGSYEQYF.

This clonotype was detected many times. CDR3 sequence: CATSKGAGETQYF. The CDR3 nucleotides are TGTGCCACCAGCAAGGGGGCCGGAGAGACCCAGTACTTC. The genes are TRBV15 and TRBJ2-5; 7 bases are a match to TRBD1. This CDR3 has 13 amino acids. Germline CDR1 is LNHNV and CDR2 is YYDKDF (reference sequence). The junction had 3 bases not matched to a gene; V was cut back by 4 bases and J by 4 bases.

This clonotype came up many times. The gene calls are TRBV7-9 and TRBJ1-1; D unclear. Germline loops: CDR1 SEHNR, CDR2 FQNEAQ (reference sequence). The CDR3 contains 13 residues. V was pared by 5 bases and J by 3 bases, with 10 bases between. CDR3 in DNA: TGTGCCAGCAGCCCTGGGATGGACACTGAAGCTTTCTTT. Its translation: CASSPGMDTEAFF. The entire variable domain, with the rest obtained from reference TRBV7-9 and TRBJ1-1, is as follows: DTGVSQNPRHKITKRGQNVTFRCDPISEHNRLYWYRQTLGQGPEFLTYFQNEAQLEKSRLLSDRFSAERPKGSFSTLEIQRTEQGDSAMYLCASSPGMDTEAFFGQGTRLTVV.

There are a few counts of this clonotype. V usage is TRBV20-1 and J usage is TRBJ2-5; a weak D match, TRBD1 (7 bases). CDR1 DFQATT and CDR2 SNEGSKA come from the germline V gene (reference sequence). V gave up 6 bases and J gave up 5 bases, with 13 bases separating them. This CDR3 comprises 12 residues. CDR3 loop: CSAPRGAETQYF. CDR3 nucleotide sequence: TGCAGTGCACCCAGGGGGGCGGAGACCCAGTACTTC.

The V and J genes are TRBV24-1 and TRBJ2-3; D not resolved. The germline V gene encodes CDR1 KGHDR and CDR2 SFDVKD. Between the trimmed V and J ends, which lost 0 bases and 4 bases, there was a span of 4 bases. The CDR3 is 13 amino acids. In DNA form, the CDR3 reads TGTGCCACCAGTGATTTGGCGGCAGATACGCAGTATTTT. This sequence encodes CATSDLAADTQYF.

V is TRBV5-6 and J is TRBJ2-7, with TRBD1 matching over 7 bases. Germline V gene sequence: CDR1 SGHDT, CDR2 YYEEEE. The CDR3 length is 14 residues. Losses at the gene ends were 2 bases for V and 2 bases for J; bases not matched to a gene: 4. CDR3 sequence (DNA): TGTGCCAGCAGCTTCGGGACAGTGACCTACGAGCAGTACTTC. It yields the protein CASSFGTVTYEQYF.

This clonotype was found a few times. J is TRBJ2-5 and V is TRBV9, with TRBD2 matching 9 bases. This CDR3 comprises 16 residues. Germline loops: CDR1 SGDLS, CDR2 YYNGEE. The J segment lost 1 base and the V segment lost 3 bases, leaving 7 bases of the junction unmatched. CDR3 residues: CASSASAGGTQETQYF. The CDR3 DNA follows: TGTGCCAGCAGCGCTTCAGCGGGGGGCACCCAAGAGACCCAGTACTTC.

A note on this clonotype: An end of the junction does not agree with germline; a read error may underlie this. The V call is TRBV9, the J call TRBJ1-6; TRBD1 matches at 8 bases. Germline CDR1 is SGDLS and CDR2 is YYNGEE. This CDR3 spans 15 amino acids. In nucleotides, the CDR3 is TGTGCCAGCAGCTTGGACAGGGTCTATAATTCACCCCTCCGCTTT. Translated, it gives CASSLDRVYNSPLRF.

The chain is built from TRBV6-1 and TRBJ1-2, with 8 bases aligning to TRBD1. J was trimmed by 2 bases and V by 5 bases; bases with no gene match: 7. The CDR3 runs to 15 residues. Germline assignment: CDR1 MNHNS and CDR2 SASEGT. DNA of the CDR3: TGTGCCAGCAGTACACAGGGGGAATTCAACTATGGCTACACCTTC. This encodes CASSTQGEFNYGYTF.